These 21 T cell receptor beta chains were all obtained from the same sample, sequenced in a study of T-cell reconstitution after alpha-beta-depleted transplantation in children. Unique molecular identifiers were incorporated during preparation of the TCRbeta library. From the PCR reads, TCRdb called clonotypes with MiXCR, one entry per CDR3 protein. The sample shows around 800,000 distinct CDR3 sequences, 16% of them seen only once. Sequencing used PBMCs, mostly from graft donor cells, obtained 360 days after TCRalphabeta/CD19-depleted stem cell transplant. The receptors shown here come from a male patient younger than 18 who had a stem cell transplant for acute lymphoblastic leukemia, so the T cells may come from the graft donor.

The chain employs TRBV6-5 and TRBJ2-7, with 11 bases lining up with TRBD2. Losses at the gene ends were 2 bases for V and 9 bases for J; bases not matched to a gene: 12. CDR3 size: 16 residues. Germline V lookup: CDR1 MNHEY, CDR2 SVGAGI. CDR3 loop: CASSYDLAGGIRGQYF. CDR3 DNA sequence: TGTGCCAGCAGTTACGATCTAGCGGGAGGCATACGAGGGCAGTACTTC.

The J gene is TRBJ2-1, the V gene TRBV5-1; tentatively, D is TRBD2 (6 bases). The V and J ends lost 1 base and 6 bases respectively, with 11 bases between them. The CDR3 is 14 residues long. The germline CDR1 and CDR2 sequences are SGHRS and YFSETQ. CDR3 in amino acids: CASSLPGVGNEQFF. The CDR3 DNA follows: TGCGCCAGCAGCTTGCCGGGAGTGGGCAATGAGCAGTTCTTC.

The chain couples TRBV5-1 to TRBJ2-5; 11 bases are a match to TRBD2. Germline loops: CDR1 SGHRS, CDR2 YFSETQ. The CDR3 contains 19 residues. Unmatched junction bases numbered 13, after V lost 3 bases and J lost 0 bases. The DNA for the CDR3 is TGCGCCAGCAGCTCCGGACTAGCGGGCTCGAGGGGGTACCAAGAGACCCAGTACTTC. Protein product: CASSSGLAGSRGYQETQYF. Together with reference TRBV5-1 and TRBJ2-5, the CDR3 gives the full variable domain: KAGVTQTPRYLIKTRGQQVTLSCSPISGHRSVSWYQQTPGQGLQFLFEYFSETQRNKGNFPGRFSGRQFSNSRSEMNVSTLELGDSALYLCASSSGLAGSRGYQETQYFGPGTRLLVL.

The sample holds many counts of this clonotype. The J gene is TRBJ2-1, the V gene TRBV5-1, with TRBD1 as a possible D gene (6 bases). This CDR3 is built from 13 residues. Germline V gives CDR1 SGHRS, CDR2 YFSETQ. V was cut by 2 bases and J by 6 bases, with 9 bases left in between. CDR3 amino acids: CASSLTGINEQFF. CDR3 bases: TGCGCCAGCAGCTTAACAGGGATCAATGAGCAGTTCTTC.

There are a few counts of this clonotype. The chain recombines TRBV27 with TRBJ2-1; D gene ambiguous. Per germline, CDR1 MNHEY and CDR2 SMNVEV (reference sequence). This CDR3 contains 13 residues. V lost 4 bases and J 7 bases, leaving 11 bases between the germline ends. The DNA of the CDR3 is TGTGCCAGCAGTTCTAGATGGGGAAATGAGCAGTTCTTC. Translating gives CASSSRWGNEQFF.

The J gene is TRBJ2-2, the V gene TRBV27; D possibly matches TRBD1 or TRBD2 (5 bases each). The CDR3 totals 15 residues. Looked up from germline, CDR1 is MNHEY and CDR2 is SMNVEV (reference sequence). Trimming pared 10 bases from V and 5 bases from J, leaving 20 bases between. CDR3 DNA sequence: TGTGCCACCTCAAAGAGGGGAGCTGAAACCGGGGAGCTGTTTTTT. Amino acid sequence: CATSKRGAETGELFF.

This clonotype has only a few counts. The rearrangement links TRBV5-1 to TRBJ2-3; D is undetermined. Germline V gene sequence: CDR1 SGHRS, CDR2 YFSETQ. The V end was cut by 4 bases, the J end by 5 bases, with 11 bases between. This CDR3 is 13 amino acids long. The CDR3 loop is CASSPFLGDTQYF. DNA for the CDR3: TGCGCCAGCAGCCCGTTCTTGGGAGATACGCAGTATTTT.

There are many counts of this clonotype. This chain joins TRBV6-5 and TRBJ2-7; 10 bases agree with TRBD1. The CDR3 length is 14 residues. The ends lost 0 bases at V and 5 bases at J; junction bases unmatched: 1. Germline V lookup: CDR1 MNHEY, CDR2 SVGAGI. CDR3 region: CASSYSGTGDEQYF. For the CDR3, the DNA is TGTGCCAGCAGTTACTCCGGGACAGGGGACGAGCAGTACTTC.

V is TRBV24-1 and J is TRBJ2-3, with 9 bases aligning to TRBD1. CDR1 KGHDR and CDR2 SFDVKD come from the germline V gene. CDR3 length: 15 amino acids. Unmatched junction bases numbered 7, after V lost 5 bases and J lost 5 bases. The CDR3, as DNA: TGTGCCACCAGTGTCAACAGGGGGCCGGGAGATACGCAGTATTTT. Amino acids: CATSVNRGPGDTQYF.

This clonotype was seen more than once but under ten times. The DNA is omitted, as the CDR3 cannot be located on it reliably, and the CDR3 follows TCRdb's listing. The CDR3 spells CASSKAWRVGQGAQPQHF. This chain connects TRBV21-1 to TRBJ1-5; the table's D call TRBD1 went unverified against the DNA. TRBV21-1 counts as a pseudogene. 18 amino acids form the CDR3, both terminal residues included.

Ten or more counts support this clonotype. The rearrangement links TRBV29-1 to TRBJ2-7, with 9 bases matching TRBD1. The germline CDR1 and CDR2 sequences are SQVTM and ANQGSEA. After removal of 7 bases from V and 3 bases from J, the junction contained 4 bases not matched to a gene. There are 12 residues in the CDR3. DNA of the CDR3: TGCAGCGCGACAGGGGGGGTCTACGAGCAGTACTTC. Translation gives CSATGGVYEQYF.

This clonotype has a single count. The CDR3 carries no conserved terminal phenylalanine or tryptophan, so it likely arises from a read error. V gene TRBV3-1 combines with J gene TRBJ1-6; D remains ambiguous. V was cut by 0 bases and J by 11 bases, with 20 bases left in between. Germline values: CDR1 LGHDT, CDR2 YNNKEL (reference sequence). The CDR3 consists of 17 residues. The DNA of the CDR3 is TGTGCCAGCAGCCAAGACCCCACACCGACTGATGGACCACCCCTCCACTAT. This translates into CASSQDPTPTDGPPLHY.

V gene TRBV5-1 combines with J gene TRBJ2-7; TRBD2 agrees at 12 bases. CDR1 SGHRS and CDR2 YFSETQ come from the germline V gene. This CDR3 spans 15 amino acids. Losses at the gene ends were 3 bases for V and 4 bases for J; bases not matched to a gene: 5. The CDR3 is CASSSRTSGTYEQYF. The CDR3 DNA reads TGCGCCAGCAGCTCTCGGACTAGCGGGACTTACGAGCAGTACTTC.

This clonotype has more than one count but fewer than ten. V usage is TRBV11-2 and J usage is TRBJ2-1; D possibly matches TRBD1 or TRBD2 (5 bases each). The V gene's germline CDR1 is SGHAT and CDR2 FQNNGV. Deletions cut 5 bases from V and 6 bases from J, with 20 bases between. This CDR3 region has 16 residues. The CDR3 sequence: CASSPSNGTKGNEQFF. The CDR3 nucleotides are TGTGCCAGCAGCCCATCTAACGGGACGAAGGGCAATGAGCAGTTCTTC.

The chain recombines TRBV7-6 with TRBJ2-1; 16 positions agree with TRBD2. Looked up from germline, CDR1 is SGHVS and CDR2 is FNYEAQ. There are 14 residues in the CDR3. The J segment lost 10 bases and the V segment lost 4 bases, leaving 1 base of the junction unmatched. The CDR3 sequence is CASSSGLAGGEQFF. DNA of the CDR3: TGTGCCAGCAGCTCGGGACTAGCGGGAGGGGAGCAGTTCTTC.

This chain links TRBV6-1 with TRBJ2-7; 12 bases are shared with TRBD2. This CDR3 is built from 16 residues. Germline CDR1 is MNHNS and CDR2 is SASEGT. V shed 11 bases and J 0 bases; nucleotides not matched to a gene: 11. This CDR3 is CAAGRTSGIFSYEQYF. The CDR3 bases are TGTGCCGCTGGAAGGACTAGCGGGATTTTCTCCTACGAGCAGTACTTC.

V is TRBV9 and J is TRBJ1-3; D is unresolved. The CDR3 sequence is 13 residues long. Germline CDR1 and CDR2: SGDLS and YYNGEE. Trimming took off 5 bases at V and 4 bases at J, with 10 bases between the two ends. This CDR3 is CASSPEGGNTIYF. CDR3 in DNA: TGTGCCAGCAGTCCCGAGGGAGGAAACACCATATATTTT.

CDR3 loop: CASSLAGRNSGANVLTF. The DNA of the CDR3 is TGCGCCAGCAGCCTGGCCGGACGGAACTCTGGGGCCAACGTCCTGACTTTC. The chain recombines TRBV4-1 with TRBJ2-6; D gene unclear. V gave up 4 bases and J gave up 0 bases, with 13 bases separating them. Germline lookup yields CDR1 MGHRA and CDR2 YSYEKL. CDR3 length equals 17 residues.

This chain uses TRBV7-7 with TRBJ2-2; perhaps TRBD1 as D (6 bases). CDR3 length: 14 residues. V gave up 6 bases and J gave up 0 bases, with 8 bases separating them. The germline CDR1 and CDR2 sequences are SSHAT and FNYEAQ (reference sequence). In DNA form, the CDR3 reads TGTGCCAGCAGTGGACAGCCGAACACCGGGGAGCTGTTTTTT. Protein product: CASSGQPNTGELFF. The full variable domain, rest sourced from reference TRBV7-7 and TRBJ2-2, is GAGVSQSPRYKVTKRGQDVTLRCDPISSHATLYWYQQALGQGPEFLTYFNYEAQPDKSGLPSDRFSAERPEGSISTLTIQRTEQRDSAMYRCASSGQPNTGELFFGEGSRLTVL.

This clonotype was seen more than once but under ten times. V and J are TRBV12-3 or TRBV12-4 and TRBJ2-6; D is possibly TRBD2 (5 bases). Trimming removed 6 bases at V and 0 bases at J, with 12 bases between. The CDR3 contains 16 residues. The CDR3: CASSLGLVSGANVLTF. The CDR3 DNA follows: TGTGCCAGCAGCCTTGGACTCGTCTCTGGGGCCAACGTCCTGACTTTC.

The table lists this clonotype with a few counts. The rearrangement joins TRBV7-3 to TRBJ2-1; 11 nucleotides align to TRBD2. From germline, CDR1 is SGHTA and CDR2 FQGTGA. Trimming took 6 bases from V and 7 from J; bases not matched to a gene: 8. The CDR3 is 15 residues long. The CDR3 loop is CASRIAGGSGNEQFF. CDR3 DNA sequence: TGTGCCAGCAGGATAGCGGGAGGGTCTGGGAATGAGCAGTTCTTC.